This is a list of T cell receptor beta chains from one sample in a study of STAT5B mutations in CD4+ large granular lymphocyte leukemia. Measured with immunoSEQ multiplex PCR; TCRdb has only the in-frame clones, and not every one. This sample has just over 40,000 clones, with about four fifths found just once. The sequenced sample was CD4+ T cells from blood buffy coats. Receptor source: a human donor in good health. Each CDR3 is given with its conserved first and last residue. The D gene is left open where the match is weak. A clone size is listed for some rows: how often the clone was seen (once, few, many), or a class if it is expanded.

d_call j_call clone_size v_call cdr3_aa cdr3_nt
NA TRBJ1-1 few TRBV30 CAWSVLGAEAFF TGTGCCTGGAGTGTGCTAGGGGCTGAAGCTTTCTTT
TRBD2 TRBJ2-1 NA TRBV30 CAWGRPWGGNEQFF TGTGCCTGGGGCCGGCCGTGGGGGGGGAATGAGCAGTTCTTC
TRBD2 TRBJ2-5 NA TRBV5-6 CASSPWGGLETQYF TGTGCCAGCAGCCCGTGGGGGGGGTTGGAGACCCAGTACTTC
NA TRBJ2-3 NA TRBV11-3 CASSPARGDTQYF TGTGCCAGCAGCCCTGCGCGCGGGGATACGCAGTATTTT
NA TRBJ1-2 once TRBV15 CATRDRRTNYGYTF TGTGCCACCAGAGACCGGAGGACAAACTATGGCTACACCTTC
NA TRBJ1-1 NA TRBV5-1 CASSLERMNTEAFF TGCGCCAGCAGCTTGGAAAGGATGAACACTGAAGCTTTCTTT
NA TRBJ2-1 NA TRBV15 CATSTVNEQFF TGTGCCACCAGCACAGTGAATGAGCAGTTCTTC
NA TRBJ2-2 NA TRBV9 CASSVAGLLTANTGELFF TGTGCCAGCAGCGTAGCTGGTTTATTAACCGCAAACACCGGGGAGCTGTTTTTT
NA TRBJ1-3 NA TRBV15 CATSRDAQGTGNTIYF TGTGCCACCAGCAGAGATGCACAGGGAACTGGAAACACCATATATTTT
NA TRBJ1-5 few TRBV7-9 CASSLVGDQPQHF TGTGCCAGCAGCTTGGTTGGGGATCAGCCCCAGCATTTT
TRBD1 TRBJ2-6 NA TRBV5-4 CASSRGQGAGANVLTF TGTGCCAGCAGCCGTGGACAGGGGGCTGGGGCCAACGTCCTGACTTTC
NA TRBJ2-7 NA TRBV10-3 CAISEGRGVTYEQYF TGTGCCATCAGTGAGGGGAGGGGGGTAACCTACGAGCAGTACTTC
NA TRBJ2-1 NA TRBV9 CASSVAGTPIYNEQFF TGTGCCAGCAGCGTAGCTGGGACACCTATCTACAATGAGCAGTTCTTC
NA TRBJ1-3 NA TRBV18 CASSPRPDSLSGNTIYF TGTGCCAGCTCACCCAGACCCGACAGCCTCTCTGGAAACACCATATATTTT
NA TRBJ2-3 NA TRBV19 CASRQTGDTQYF TGTGCCAGTAGACAGACAGGCGATACGCAGTATTTT
NA TRBJ2-3 once TRBV11-3 CASSPDRGGTQYF TGTGCCAGCAGCCCGGATCGGGGAGGTACGCAGTATTTT
NA TRBJ1-2 NA TRBV27 CASSLTAGYGYTF TGTGCCAGCAGTTTAACTGCTGGATATGGCTACACCTTC
TRBD2 TRBJ2-4 NA TRBV15 CATGDGGAKNIQYF TGTGCCACCGGGGACGGGGGGGCCAAAAACATTCAGTACTTC
TRBD1 TRBJ1-6 NA TRBV6-5 CASSTDRGHSPLHF TGTGCCAGCAGTACCGACAGGGGGCACTCACCCCTCCACTTT
NA TRBJ1-3 NA TRBV5-1 CASSLAGATSGNTIYF TGCGCCAGCAGCTTGGCCGGGGCTACCTCTGGAAACACCATATATTTT
NA TRBJ2-1 NA TRBV6-1 CASSEMVGRYEQFF TGTGCCAGCAGTGAAATGGTGGGAAGGTATGAGCAGTTCTTC
TRBD2 TRBJ2-7 NA TRBV5-3 CARSPRLAADSYEQYF TGTGCCAGAAGCCCCCGACTAGCGGCGGACTCCTACGAGCAGTACTTC
TRBD1 TRBJ1-1 NA TRBV10-3 CAIRVSGQENTEAFF TGTGCCATCAGGGTTTCGGGACAGGAGAACACTGAAGCTTTCTTT
TRBD1 TRBJ1-1 NA TRBV6-1 CASRRTGVATEAFF TGTGCCAGCAGGCGAACAGGGGTCGCCACTGAAGCTTTCTTT
NA TRBJ2-1 NA TRBV9 CASSPSGGKDGLNEQFF TGTGCCAGCAGCCCTTCGGGCGGGAAGGATGGATTGAATGAGCAGTTCTTC
TRBD1 TRBJ2-7 NA TRBV6-5 CASTGQGGYEQYF TGTGCCAGCACCGGACAGGGGGGATACGAGCAGTACTTC
NA TRBJ1-6 NA TRBV5-6 CASSLRAFNSPLHF TGTGCCAGCAGCTTGCGGGCCTTTAATTCACCCCTCCACTTT
TRBD2 TRBJ2-2 NA TRBV12-5 CASGLATSLTSGGAGELFF TGTGCTAGTGGTTTGGCTACATCCCTGACTAGCGGGGGGGCCGGGGAGCTGTTTTTT
TRBD2 TRBJ2-5 NA TRBV10-2 CASSETSGRSSETQYF TGCGCCAGCAGTGAAACTAGCGGGAGATCGTCGGAGACCCAGTACTTC
NA TRBJ2-2 NA TRBV19 CASSIAGTLTGELFF TGTGCCAGTAGTATTGCCGGGACTCTCACCGGGGAGCTGTTTTTT
TRBD1 TRBJ2-7 NA TRBV9 CASSDRDRDEQYF TGTGCCAGCAGCGACCGGGACAGGGACGAGCAGTACTTC
TRBD2 TRBJ2-4 NA TRBV4-3 CASSQDSGGIAKNIQYF TGCGCCAGCAGCCAAGATAGCGGGGGCATAGCCAAAAACATTCAGTACTTC
NA TRBJ1-2 NA TRBV14 CASSQDRPGDYGYTF TGTGCCAGCAGCCAAGACCGTCCAGGGGACTATGGCTACACCTTC
TRBD1 TRBJ2-5 NA TRBV10-1 CASSDGWTGGSETQYF TGCGCCAGCAGTGACGGATGGACAGGGGGCTCAGAGACCCAGTACTTC
TRBD1 TRBJ1-4 NA TRBV6-6 CASREGQGAGEKLFF TGTGCCAGCAGGGAGGGACAGGGGGCTGGAGAAAAACTGTTTTTT
TRBD1 TRBJ1-4 NA TRBV19 CASSTSGGVEKLFF TGTGCCAGTAGTACCTCAGGGGGTGTTGAAAAACTGTTTTTT
TRBD2 TRBJ2-7 NA TRBV2 CASSGLRGTSYEQYF TGTGCCAGCAGTGGTCTGCGGGGGACCTCCTACGAGCAGTACTTC
TRBD1 TRBJ2-6 NA TRBV11-2 CASSHRGSGANVLTF TGTGCCAGCAGCCACAGGGGCTCTGGGGCCAACGTCCTGACTTTC
NA TRBJ1-1 NA TRBV19 CASKQPRMNTEAFF TGTGCCAGTAAGCAGCCAAGGATGAACACTGAAGCTTTCTTT
NA TRBJ1-1 NA TRBV30 CAWSTPPAKAFF TGTGCCTGGAGCACCCCGCCTGCCAAAGCTTTCTTT
NA TRBJ2-3 NA TRBV6-5 CASSVEDRSTDTQYF TGTGCCAGCAGCGTCGAGGACAGAAGCACAGATACGCAGTATTTT
NA TRBJ1-1 NA TRBV9 CASSPSPEPMNTEAFF TGTGCCAGCAGCCCGTCCCCGGAACCGATGAACACTGAAGCTTTCTTT
NA TRBJ1-6 once TRBV18 CASSRGRESDSPLHF TGTGCCAGCTCCCGGGGGAGGGAGAGCGATTCACCCCTCCACTTT
NA TRBJ1-3 NA TRBV5-8 CASSSPNINTIYF TGTGCCAGCAGCTCCCCCAACATTAACACCATATATTTT
TRBD1 TRBJ1-4 NA TRBV30 CASAGDSNEKLFF TGTGCCTCAGCAGGGGACAGTAATGAAAAACTGTTTTTT
NA TRBJ1-5 NA TRBV9 CASSAGGQFNQPQHF TGTGCCAGCAGCGCAGGTGGACAGTTCAATCAGCCCCAGCATTTT
NA TRBJ1-3 NA TRBV9 CASSPGPLSGNTIYF TGTGCCAGCAGCCCAGGACCGCTCTCTGGAAACACCATATATTTT
NA TRBJ2-1 NA TRBV2 CASTGSYEQFF TGTGCCAGCACGGGGTCCTATGAGCAGTTCTTC